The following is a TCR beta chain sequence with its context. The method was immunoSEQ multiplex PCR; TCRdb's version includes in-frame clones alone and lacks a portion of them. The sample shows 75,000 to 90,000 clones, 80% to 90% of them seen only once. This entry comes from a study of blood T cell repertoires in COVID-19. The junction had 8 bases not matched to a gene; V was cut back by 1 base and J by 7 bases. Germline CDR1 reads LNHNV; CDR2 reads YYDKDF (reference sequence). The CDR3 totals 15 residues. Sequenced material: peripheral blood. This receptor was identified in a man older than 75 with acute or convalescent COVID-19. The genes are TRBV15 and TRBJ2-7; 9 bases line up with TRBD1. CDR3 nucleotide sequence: TGTGCCACCAGCAGAGCAGGACAGGGGCGGGATGAGCAGTACTTC. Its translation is CATSRAGQGRDEQYF.